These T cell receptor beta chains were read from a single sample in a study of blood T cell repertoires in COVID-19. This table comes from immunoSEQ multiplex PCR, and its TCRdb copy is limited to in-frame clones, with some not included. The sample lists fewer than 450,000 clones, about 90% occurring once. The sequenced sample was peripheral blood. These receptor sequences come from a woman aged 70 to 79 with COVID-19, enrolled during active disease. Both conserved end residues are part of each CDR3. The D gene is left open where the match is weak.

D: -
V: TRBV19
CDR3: CASSVRTSNTEAFF

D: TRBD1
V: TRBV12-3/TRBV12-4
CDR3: CASSLVGGWGYTF

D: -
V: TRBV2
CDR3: CASSGTGRPQHF

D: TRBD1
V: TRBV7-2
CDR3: CASRDKGAGNQPQHF

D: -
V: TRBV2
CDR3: CASSEHSPLNQPQHF

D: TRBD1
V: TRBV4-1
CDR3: CASSQGDRSTEAFF

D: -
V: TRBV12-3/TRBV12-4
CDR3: CASSLAPTYEQYF

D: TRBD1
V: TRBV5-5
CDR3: CASSSTGATEAFF

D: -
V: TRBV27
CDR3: CASSLSNGETQYF

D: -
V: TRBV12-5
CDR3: CASGLEEGTSIYF

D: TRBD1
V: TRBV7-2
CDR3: CASSSGQGAGEQYF

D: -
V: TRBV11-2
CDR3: CASSNRISGNTIYF

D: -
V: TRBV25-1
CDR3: CASSEFLPRETQYF

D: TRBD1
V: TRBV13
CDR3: CASSFRDRSSYEQYF

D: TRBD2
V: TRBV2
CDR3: CASSGLALETQYF

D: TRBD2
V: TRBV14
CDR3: CASSRPGLARETQYF

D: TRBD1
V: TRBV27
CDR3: CASSPYRGPGNTIYF

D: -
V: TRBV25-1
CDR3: CASSEFSSYEQYF

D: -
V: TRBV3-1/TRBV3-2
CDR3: CASSQDIRRAPWGQPQHF

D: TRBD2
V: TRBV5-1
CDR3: CASSLTAGPLYEQYF

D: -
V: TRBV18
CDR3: CASSVSVGANVLTF

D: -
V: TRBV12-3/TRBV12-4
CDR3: CASSLGYNQPQHF

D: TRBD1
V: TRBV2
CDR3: CASKEQGADTGELFF

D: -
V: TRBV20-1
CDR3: CSASSLDSQPQHF

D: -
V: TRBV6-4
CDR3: CASSDYGGAGDTQYF

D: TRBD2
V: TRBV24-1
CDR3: CATSDFSGGAYNEQFF

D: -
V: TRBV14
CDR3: CASSPIYRENGYTF

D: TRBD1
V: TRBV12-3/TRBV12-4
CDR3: CASSVTGENGYTF

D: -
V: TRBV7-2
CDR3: CASSLQQGPNEKLFF

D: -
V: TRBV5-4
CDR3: CASSLSGGTEAFF

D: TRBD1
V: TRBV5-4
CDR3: CASSFRQGAGDTEAFF

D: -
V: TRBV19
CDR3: CASSRQASSYEQYF

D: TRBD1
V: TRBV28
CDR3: CASHGQGSEQYF

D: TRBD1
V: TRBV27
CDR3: CASSITGGDYGYTF

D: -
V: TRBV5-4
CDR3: CASSPRQEEAFF

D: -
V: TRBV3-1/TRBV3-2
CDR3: CASKPLGGANYGYTF

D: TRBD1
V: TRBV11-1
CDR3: CASSFGSGGESGYTF

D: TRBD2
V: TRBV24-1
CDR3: CATSGTREADTQYF

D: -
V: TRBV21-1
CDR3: CASSRLLNSPLHF

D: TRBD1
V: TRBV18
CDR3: CASSPDRVHEQYF

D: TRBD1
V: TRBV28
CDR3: CAAVPPGGRNQPQHF

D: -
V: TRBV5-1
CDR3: CASSLTGNTEAFF

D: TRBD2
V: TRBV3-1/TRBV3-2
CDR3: CASSRRYLGLAGGETQYF

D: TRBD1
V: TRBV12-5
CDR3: CASQTDRGGNEQFF

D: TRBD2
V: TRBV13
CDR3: CASSLAPGGYNEQFF

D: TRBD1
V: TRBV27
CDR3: CASSTGTEHYEQYF